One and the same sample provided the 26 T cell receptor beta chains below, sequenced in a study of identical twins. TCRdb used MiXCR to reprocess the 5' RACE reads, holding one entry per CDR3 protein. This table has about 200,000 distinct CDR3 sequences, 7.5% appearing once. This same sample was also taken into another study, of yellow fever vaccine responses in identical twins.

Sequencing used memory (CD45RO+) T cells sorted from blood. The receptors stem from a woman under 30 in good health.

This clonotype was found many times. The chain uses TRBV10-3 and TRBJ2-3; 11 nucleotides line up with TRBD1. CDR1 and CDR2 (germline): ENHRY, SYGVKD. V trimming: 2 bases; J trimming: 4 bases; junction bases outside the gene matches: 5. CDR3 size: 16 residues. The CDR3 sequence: CAISEVPGQGADTQYF. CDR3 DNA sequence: TGTGCCATCAGTGAGGTCCCGGGACAGGGGGCAGATACGCAGTATTTT.

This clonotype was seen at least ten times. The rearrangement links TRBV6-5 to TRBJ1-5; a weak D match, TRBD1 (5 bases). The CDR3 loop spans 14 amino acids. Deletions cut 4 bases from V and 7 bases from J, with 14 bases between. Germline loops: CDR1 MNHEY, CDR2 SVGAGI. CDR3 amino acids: CASSSGTASQPQHF. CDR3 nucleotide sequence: TGTGCCAGCAGTTCCGGGACCGCGTCCCAGCCCCAGCATTTT.

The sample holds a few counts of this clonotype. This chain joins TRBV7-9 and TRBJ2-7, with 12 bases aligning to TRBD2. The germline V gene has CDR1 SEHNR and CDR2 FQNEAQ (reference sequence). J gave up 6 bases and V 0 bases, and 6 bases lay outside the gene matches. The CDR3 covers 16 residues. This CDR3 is CASSLASSGRATEQYF. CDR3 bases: TGTGCCAGCAGCTTAGCATCTAGCGGGAGGGCCACCGAGCAGTACTTC.

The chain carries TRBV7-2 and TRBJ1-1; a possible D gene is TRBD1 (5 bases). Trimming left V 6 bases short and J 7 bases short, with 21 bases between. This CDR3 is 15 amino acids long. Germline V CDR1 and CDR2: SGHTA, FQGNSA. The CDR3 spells CASRLFWGSGDEAFF. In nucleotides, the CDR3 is TGTGCCAGCAGACTATTCTGGGGGTCCGGGGATGAAGCTTTCTTT.

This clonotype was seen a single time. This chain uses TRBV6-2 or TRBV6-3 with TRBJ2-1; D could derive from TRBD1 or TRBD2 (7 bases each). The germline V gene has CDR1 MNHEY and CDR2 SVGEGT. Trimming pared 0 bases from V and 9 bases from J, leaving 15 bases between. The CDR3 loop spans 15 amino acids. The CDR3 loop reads CASSYSSTGEGEQFF. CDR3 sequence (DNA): TGTGCCAGCAGTTACTCGAGTACAGGGGAGGGTGAGCAGTTCTTC.

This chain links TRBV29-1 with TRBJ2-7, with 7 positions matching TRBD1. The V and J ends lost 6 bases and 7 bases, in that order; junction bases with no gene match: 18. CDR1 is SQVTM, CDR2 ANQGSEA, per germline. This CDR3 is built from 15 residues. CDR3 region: CSVRKLKGAVGEQYF. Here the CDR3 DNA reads TGCAGCGTCAGGAAGTTAAAGGGGGCGGTTGGGGAGCAGTACTTC.

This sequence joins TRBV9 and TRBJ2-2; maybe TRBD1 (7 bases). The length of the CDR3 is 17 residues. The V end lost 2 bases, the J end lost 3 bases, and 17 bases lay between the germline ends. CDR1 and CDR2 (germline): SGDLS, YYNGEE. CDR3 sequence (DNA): TGTGCCAGCAGCGTTGCGGGACAGCGAAGTTACACCGGGGAGCTGTTTTTT. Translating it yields CASSVAGQRSYTGELFF.

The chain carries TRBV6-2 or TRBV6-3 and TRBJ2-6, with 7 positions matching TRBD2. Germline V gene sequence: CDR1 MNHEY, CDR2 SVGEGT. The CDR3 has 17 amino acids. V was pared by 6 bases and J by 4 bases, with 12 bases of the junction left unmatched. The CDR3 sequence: CASSPPASGVGANVLTF. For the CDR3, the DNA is TGTGCCAGCAGCCCACCGGCCAGCGGGGTCGGGGCCAACGTCCTGACTTTC.

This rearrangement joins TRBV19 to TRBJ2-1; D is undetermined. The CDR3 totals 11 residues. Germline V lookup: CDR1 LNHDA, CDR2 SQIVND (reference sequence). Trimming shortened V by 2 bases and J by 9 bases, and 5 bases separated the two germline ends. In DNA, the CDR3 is TGTGCCAGTAGTATAAAGGTTGAGCAGTTCTTC. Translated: CASSIKVEQFF. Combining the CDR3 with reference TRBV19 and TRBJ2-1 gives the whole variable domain DGGITQSPKYLFRKEGQNVTLSCEQNLNHDAMYWYRQDPGQGLRLIYYSQIVNDFQKGDIAEGYSVSREKKESFPLTVTSAQKNPTAFYLCASSIKVEQFFGPGTRLTVL.

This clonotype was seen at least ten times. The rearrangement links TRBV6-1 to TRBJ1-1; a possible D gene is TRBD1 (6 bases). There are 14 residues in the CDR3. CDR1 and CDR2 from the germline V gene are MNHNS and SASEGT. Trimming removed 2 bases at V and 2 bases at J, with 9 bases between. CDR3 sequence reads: CASSEQGKNTEAFF. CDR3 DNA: TGTGCCAGCAGTGAACAGGGGAAAAACACTGAAGCTTTCTTT.

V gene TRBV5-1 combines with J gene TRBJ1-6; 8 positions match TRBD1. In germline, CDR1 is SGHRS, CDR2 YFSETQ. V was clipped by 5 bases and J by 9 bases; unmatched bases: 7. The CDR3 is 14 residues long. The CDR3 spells CASRSDRGPSPLHF. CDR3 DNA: TGCGCCAGCAGATCCGACAGGGGTCCTTCACCCCTCCACTTT.

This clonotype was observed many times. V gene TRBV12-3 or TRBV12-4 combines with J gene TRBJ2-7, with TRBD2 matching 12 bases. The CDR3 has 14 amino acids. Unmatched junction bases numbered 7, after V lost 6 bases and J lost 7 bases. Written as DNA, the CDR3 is TGTGCCAGCAGCGGACGGACTAGCGGGAAGGAGCAGTACTTC. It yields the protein CASSGRTSGKEQYF.

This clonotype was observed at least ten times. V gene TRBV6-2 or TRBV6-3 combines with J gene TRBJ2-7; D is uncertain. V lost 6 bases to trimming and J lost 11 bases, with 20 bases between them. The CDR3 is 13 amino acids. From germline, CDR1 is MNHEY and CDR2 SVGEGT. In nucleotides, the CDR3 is TGTGCCAGCAGAGGAGCAGCAACCCTGAGCAAGTACTTC. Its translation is CASRGAATLSKYF.

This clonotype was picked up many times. CDR3 loop: CASSPYSNQETQYF. DNA of the CDR3: TGTGCCAGCTCACCCTATAGCAACCAAGAGACCCAGTACTTC. The rearrangement links TRBV18 to TRBJ2-5; D is undetermined. Germline assignment: CDR1 KGHSH and CDR2 LQKENI. This CDR3 has 14 residues. The ends were cut back, 3 bases at V and 0 bases at J, with 8 bases in the middle. Full variable domain (missing parts from reference TRBV18 and TRBJ2-5): NAGVMQNPRHLVRRRGQEARLRCSPMKGHSHVYWYRQLPEEGLKFMVYLQKENIIDESGMPKERFSAEFPKEGPSILRIQQVVRGDSAAYFCASSPYSNQETQYFGPGTRLLVL.

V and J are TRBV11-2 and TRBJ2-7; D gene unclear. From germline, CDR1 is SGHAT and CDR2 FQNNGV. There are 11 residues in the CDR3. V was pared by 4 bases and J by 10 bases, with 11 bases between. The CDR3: CASSSPTLQYF. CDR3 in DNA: TGTGCCAGCAGCTCCCCGACGTTACAGTACTTC.

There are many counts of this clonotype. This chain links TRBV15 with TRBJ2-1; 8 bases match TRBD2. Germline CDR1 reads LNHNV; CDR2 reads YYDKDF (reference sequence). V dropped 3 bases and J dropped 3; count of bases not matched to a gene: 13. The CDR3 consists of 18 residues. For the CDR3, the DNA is TGTGCCACCAGCAGCCGAGAATCGGGGCGGGAGGTCTACAATGAGCAGTTCTTC. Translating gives CATSSRESGREVYNEQFF.

CDR3 loop: CASSFGGASPLHF. The CDR3 coding sequence is TGTGCCAGCAGTTTTGGAGGGGCCTCACCCCTCCACTTT. The V call is TRBV12-3 or TRBV12-4, the J call TRBJ1-6; D perhaps matches TRBD1 (5 bases). Trimming left V 3 bases short and J 10 bases short, with 10 bases between. The CDR3 consists of 13 residues.

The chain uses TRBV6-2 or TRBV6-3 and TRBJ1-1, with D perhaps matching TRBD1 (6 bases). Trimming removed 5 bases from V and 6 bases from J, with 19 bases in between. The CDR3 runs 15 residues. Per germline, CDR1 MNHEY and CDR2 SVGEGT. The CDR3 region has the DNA TGTGCCAGCAGTGACCCCGGGGCCGGGGGCGCTGAAGCTTTCTTT. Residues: CASSDPGAGGAEAFF.

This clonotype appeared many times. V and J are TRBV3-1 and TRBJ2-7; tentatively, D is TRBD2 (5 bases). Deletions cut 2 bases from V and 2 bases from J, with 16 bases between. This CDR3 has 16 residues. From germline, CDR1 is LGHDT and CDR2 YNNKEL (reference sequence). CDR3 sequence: CASSQLRAVRPYEQYF. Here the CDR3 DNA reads TGTGCCAGCAGCCAACTGAGGGCCGTTCGCCCCTACGAGCAGTACTTC.

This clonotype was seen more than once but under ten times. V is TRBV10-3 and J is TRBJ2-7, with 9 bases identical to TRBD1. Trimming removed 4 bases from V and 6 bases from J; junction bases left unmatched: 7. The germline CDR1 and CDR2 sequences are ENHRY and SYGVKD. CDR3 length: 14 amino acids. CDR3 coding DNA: TGTGCCATCAGTGGGACAGGGGAAAAGGGCGAGCAGTACTTC. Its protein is CAISGTGEKGEQYF.

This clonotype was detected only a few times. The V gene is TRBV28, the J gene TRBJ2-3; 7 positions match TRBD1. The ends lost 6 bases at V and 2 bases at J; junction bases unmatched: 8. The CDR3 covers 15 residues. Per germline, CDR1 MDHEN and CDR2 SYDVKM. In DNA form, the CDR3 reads TGTGCCAGCAGCCTAAGACAGGGATACACAGATACGCAGTATTTT. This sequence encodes CASSLRQGYTDTQYF.

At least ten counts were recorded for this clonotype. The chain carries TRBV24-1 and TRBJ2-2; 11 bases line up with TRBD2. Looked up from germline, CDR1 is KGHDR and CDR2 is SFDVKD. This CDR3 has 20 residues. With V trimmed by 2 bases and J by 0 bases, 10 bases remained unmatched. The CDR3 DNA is TGTGCCACCAGTGATTCCGCCGGACTAGCGGGTTTAGCGAACACCGGGGAGCTGTTTTTT. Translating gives CATSDSAGLAGLANTGELFF.

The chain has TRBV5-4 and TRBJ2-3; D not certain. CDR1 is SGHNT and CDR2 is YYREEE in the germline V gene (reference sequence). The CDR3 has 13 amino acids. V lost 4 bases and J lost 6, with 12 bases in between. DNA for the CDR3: TGTGCCAGCAGCCTACGCCTAGGGGATACGCAGTATTTT. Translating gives CASSLRLGDTQYF.

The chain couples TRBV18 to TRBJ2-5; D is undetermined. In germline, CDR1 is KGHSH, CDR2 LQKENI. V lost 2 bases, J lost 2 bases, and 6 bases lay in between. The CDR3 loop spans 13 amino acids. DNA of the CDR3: TGTGCCAGCTCACCAATGAGGCAAGAGACCCAGTACTTC. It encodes CASSPMRQETQYF. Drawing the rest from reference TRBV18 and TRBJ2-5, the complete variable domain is NAGVMQNPRHLVRRRGQEARLRCSPMKGHSHVYWYRQLPEEGLKFMVYLQKENIIDESGMPKERFSAEFPKEGPSILRIQQVVRGDSAAYFCASSPMRQETQYFGPGTRLLVL.

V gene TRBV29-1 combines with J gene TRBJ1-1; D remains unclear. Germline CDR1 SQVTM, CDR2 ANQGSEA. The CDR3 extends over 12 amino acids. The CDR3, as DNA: TGCAGTGCGATGGATGTCGACCTCGAAGCTTTCTTT. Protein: CSAMDVDLEAFF. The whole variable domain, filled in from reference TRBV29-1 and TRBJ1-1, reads SAVISQKPSRDICQRGTSLTIQCQVDSQVTMMFWYRQQPGQSLTLIATANQGSEATYESGFVIDKFPISRPNLTFSTLTVSNMSPEDSSIYLCSAMDVDLEAFFGQGTRLTVV.

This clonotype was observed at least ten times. The CDR3 DNA reads TGCGCCAGCAGCCAAGAAATGGCGCACACCGGGGAGCTGTTTTTT. It codes for CASSQEMAHTGELFF. V and J are TRBV4-3 and TRBJ2-2; D remains unclear. Germline loops: CDR1 LGHNA, CDR2 YSLEER. The V gene lost 0 bases and the J gene lost 3 bases, with 8 bases spanning the gap. This CDR3 has 15 residues.